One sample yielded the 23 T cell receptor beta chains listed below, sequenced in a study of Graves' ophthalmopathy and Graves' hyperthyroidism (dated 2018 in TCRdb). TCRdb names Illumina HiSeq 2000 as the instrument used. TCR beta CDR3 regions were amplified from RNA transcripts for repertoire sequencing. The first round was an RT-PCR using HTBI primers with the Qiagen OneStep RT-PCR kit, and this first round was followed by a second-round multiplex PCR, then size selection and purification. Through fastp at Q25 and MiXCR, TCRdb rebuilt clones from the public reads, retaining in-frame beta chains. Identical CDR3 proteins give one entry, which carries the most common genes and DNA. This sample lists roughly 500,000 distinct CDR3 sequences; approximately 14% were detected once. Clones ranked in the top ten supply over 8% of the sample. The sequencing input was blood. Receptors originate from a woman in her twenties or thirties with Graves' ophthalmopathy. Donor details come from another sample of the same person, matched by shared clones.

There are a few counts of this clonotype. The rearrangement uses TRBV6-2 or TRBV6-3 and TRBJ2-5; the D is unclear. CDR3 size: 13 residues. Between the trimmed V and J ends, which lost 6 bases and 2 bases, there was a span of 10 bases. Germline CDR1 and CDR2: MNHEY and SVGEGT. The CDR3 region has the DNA TGTGCCAGCAGACACCTCCCTCAAGAGACCCAGTACTTC. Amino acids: CASRHLPQETQYF.

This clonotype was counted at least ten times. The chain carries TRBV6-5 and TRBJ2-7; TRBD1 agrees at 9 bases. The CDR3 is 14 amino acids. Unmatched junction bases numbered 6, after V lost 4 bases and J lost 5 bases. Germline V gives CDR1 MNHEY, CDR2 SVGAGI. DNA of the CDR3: TGTGCCAGCAGTTTGGACAGGGGAAGACACGAGCAGTACTTC. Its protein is CASSLDRGRHEQYF.

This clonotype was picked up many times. The CDR3 reads CSARDSSNTEAFF. For the CDR3, the DNA is TGCAGCGCGAGGGACAGTTCGAACACTGAAGCTTTCTTT. The rearrangement uses TRBV29-1 and TRBJ1-1; 7 bases fit TRBD1. The trim removed 7 bases at V and 1 base at J, leaving 6 bases unmatched. This CDR3 contains 13 residues. The V gene's germline CDR1 is SQVTM and CDR2 ANQGSEA.

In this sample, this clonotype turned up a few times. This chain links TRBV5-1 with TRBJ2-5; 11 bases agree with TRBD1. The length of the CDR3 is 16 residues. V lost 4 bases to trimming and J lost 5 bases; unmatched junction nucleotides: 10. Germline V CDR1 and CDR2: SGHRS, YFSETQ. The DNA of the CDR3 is TGCGCCAGCAGCGCCCTACCGGGACAGGGGGGGGAGACCCAGTACTTC. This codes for CASSALPGQGGETQYF.

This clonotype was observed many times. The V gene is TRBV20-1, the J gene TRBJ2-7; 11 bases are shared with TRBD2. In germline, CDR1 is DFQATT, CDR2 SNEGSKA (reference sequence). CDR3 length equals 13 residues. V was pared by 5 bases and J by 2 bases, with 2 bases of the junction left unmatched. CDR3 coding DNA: TGCAGTGCTGGGACTAGCGGCACCTACGAGCAGTACTTC. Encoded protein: CSAGTSGTYEQYF.

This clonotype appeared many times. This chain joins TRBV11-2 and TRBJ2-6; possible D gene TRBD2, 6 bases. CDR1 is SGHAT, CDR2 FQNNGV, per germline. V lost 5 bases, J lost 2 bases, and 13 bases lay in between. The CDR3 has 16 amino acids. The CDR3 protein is CASSRDSLTGANVLTF. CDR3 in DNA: TGTGCCAGCAGCCGGGACTCCTTGACTGGGGCCAACGTCCTGACTTTC. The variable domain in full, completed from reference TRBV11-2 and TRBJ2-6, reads EAGVAQSPRYKIIEKRQSVAFWCNPISGHATLYWYQQILGQGPKLLIQFQNNGVVDDSQLPKDRFSAERLKGVDSTLKIQPAKLEDSAVYLCASSRDSLTGANVLTFGAGSRLTVL.

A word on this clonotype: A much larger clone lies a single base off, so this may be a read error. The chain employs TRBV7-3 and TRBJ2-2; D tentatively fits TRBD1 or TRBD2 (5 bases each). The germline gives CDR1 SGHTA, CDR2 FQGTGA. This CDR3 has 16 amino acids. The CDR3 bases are TGTGCCAGCAGCTTAACGTCCCAGGGTATTACCGGGGAGCTGTGTTTT. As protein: CASSLTSQGITGELCF.

CDR3 sequence (DNA): TGCAGCGCCTCGGACCAGTTGGACACCGGGGAGCTGTTTTTT. As protein: CSASDQLDTGELFF. The gene calls are TRBV29-1 and TRBJ2-2; D is undetermined. Looked up from germline, CDR1 is SQVTM and CDR2 is ANQGSEA. V was pared by 7 bases and J by 3 bases, with 15 bases between. This CDR3 is built from 14 residues.

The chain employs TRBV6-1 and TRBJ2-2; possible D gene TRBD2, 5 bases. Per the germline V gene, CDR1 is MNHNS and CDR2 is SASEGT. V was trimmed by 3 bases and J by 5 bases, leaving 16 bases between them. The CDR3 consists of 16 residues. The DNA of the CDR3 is TGTGCCAGCAGTGACGCTGCGGGCGTATTAACCGGGGAGCTGTTTTTT. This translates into CASSDAAGVLTGELFF.

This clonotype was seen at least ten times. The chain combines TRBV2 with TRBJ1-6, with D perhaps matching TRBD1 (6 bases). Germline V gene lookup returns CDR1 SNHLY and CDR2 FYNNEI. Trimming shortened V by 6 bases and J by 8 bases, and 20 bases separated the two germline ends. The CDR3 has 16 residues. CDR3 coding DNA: TGTGCCAGCAGGGGATTGGGGGGCCATGTCGATTCACCCCTCCACTTT. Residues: CASRGLGGHVDSPLHF.

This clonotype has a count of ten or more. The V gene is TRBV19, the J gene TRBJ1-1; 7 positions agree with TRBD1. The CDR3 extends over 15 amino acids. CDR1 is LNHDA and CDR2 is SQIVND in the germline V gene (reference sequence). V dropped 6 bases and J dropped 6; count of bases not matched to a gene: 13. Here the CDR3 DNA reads TGTGCCAGTAGCATCGGACAGGTGAAAAGGGCTGAAGCTTTCTTT. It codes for CASSIGQVKRAEAFF.

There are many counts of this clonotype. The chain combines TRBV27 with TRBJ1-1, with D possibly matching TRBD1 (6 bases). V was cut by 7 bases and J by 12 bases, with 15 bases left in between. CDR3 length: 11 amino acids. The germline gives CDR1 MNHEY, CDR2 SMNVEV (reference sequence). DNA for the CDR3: TGTGCCAGCACCGAGGGGGGGAAGACTTTCTTT. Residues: CASTEGGKTFF.

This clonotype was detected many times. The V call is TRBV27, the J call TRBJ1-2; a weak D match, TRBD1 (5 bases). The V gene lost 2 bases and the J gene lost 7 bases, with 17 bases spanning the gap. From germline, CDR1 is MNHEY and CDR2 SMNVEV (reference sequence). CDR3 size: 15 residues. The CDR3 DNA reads TGTGCCAGCAGTTTAGCAGGGACGGCGCTTCGTGGCTACACCTTC. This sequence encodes CASSLAGTALRGYTF.

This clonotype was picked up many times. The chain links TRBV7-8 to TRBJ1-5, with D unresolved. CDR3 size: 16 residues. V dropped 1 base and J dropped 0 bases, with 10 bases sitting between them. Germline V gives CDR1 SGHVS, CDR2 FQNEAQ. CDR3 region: CASSLVPRLSNQPQHF. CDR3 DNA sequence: TGTGCCAGCAGCTTAGTCCCAAGACTTAGCAATCAGCCCCAGCATTTT. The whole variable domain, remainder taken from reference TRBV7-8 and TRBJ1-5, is GAGVSQSPRYKVAKRGQDVALRCDPISGHVSLFWYQQALGQGPEFLTYFQNEAQLDKSGLPSDRFFAERPEGSVSTLKIQRTQQEDSAVYLCASSLVPRLSNQPQHFGDGTRLSIL.

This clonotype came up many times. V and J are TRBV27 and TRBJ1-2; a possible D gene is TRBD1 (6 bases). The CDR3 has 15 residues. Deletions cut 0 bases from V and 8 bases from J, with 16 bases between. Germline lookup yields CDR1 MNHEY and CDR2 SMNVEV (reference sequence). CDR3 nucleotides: TGTGCCAGCAGTTTATCCCGACAGGTACCGGGGGGCTACACCTTC. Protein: CASSLSRQVPGGYTF.

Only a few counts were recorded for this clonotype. CDR3 loop: CASRVIRGTANTGELFF. The CDR3, as DNA: TGTGCCAGCAGAGTTATACGCGGGACAGCAAACACCGGGGAGCTGTTTTTT. The rearrangement links TRBV11-1 to TRBJ2-2; tentatively, D is TRBD1 (7 bases). Germline CDR1 is SGHAT and CDR2 is FQDESV (reference sequence). CDR3 size: 17 residues. V was pared by 6 bases and J by 2 bases, with 19 bases between.

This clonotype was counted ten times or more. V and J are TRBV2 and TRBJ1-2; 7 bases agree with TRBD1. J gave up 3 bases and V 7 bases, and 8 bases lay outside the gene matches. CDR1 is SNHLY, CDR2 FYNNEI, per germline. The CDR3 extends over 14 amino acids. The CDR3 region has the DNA TGTGCCAGCACGGAGGAGGGGGCGGACTATGGCTACACCTTC. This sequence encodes CASTEEGADYGYTF. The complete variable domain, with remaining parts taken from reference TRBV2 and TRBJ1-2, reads EPEVTQTPSHQVTQMGQEVILRCVPISNHLYFYWYRQILGQKVEFLVSFYNNEISEKSEIFDDQFSVERPDGSNFTLKIRSTKLEDSAMYFCASTEEGADYGYTFGSGTRLTVV.

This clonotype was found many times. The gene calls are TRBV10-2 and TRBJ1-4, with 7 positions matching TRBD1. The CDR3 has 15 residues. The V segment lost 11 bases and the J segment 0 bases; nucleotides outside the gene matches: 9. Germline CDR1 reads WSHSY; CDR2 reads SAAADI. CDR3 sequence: CACRTGTATNEKLFF. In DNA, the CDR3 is TGCGCCTGTCGGACAGGAACCGCAACTAATGAAAAACTGTTTTTT.

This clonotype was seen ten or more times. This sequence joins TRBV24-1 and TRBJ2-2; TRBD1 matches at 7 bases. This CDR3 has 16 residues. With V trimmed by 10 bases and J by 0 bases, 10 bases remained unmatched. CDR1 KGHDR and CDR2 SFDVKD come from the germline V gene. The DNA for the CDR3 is TGTGCCACTTCAGGACAGGCTTTTACGAACACCGGGGAGCTGTTTTTT. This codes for CATSGQAFTNTGELFF.

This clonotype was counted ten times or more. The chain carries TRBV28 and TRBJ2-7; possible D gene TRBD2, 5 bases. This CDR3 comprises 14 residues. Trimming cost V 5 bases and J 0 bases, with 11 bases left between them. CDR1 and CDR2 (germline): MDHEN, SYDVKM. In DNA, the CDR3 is TGTGCCAGCAGTACACCCGGGAACTCCTACGAGCAGTACTTC. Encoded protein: CASSTPGNSYEQYF. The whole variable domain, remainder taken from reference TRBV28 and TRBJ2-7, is DVKVTQSSRYLVKRTGEKVFLECVQDMDHENMFWYRQDPGLGLRLIYFSYDVKMKEKGDIPEGYSVSREKKERFSLILESASTNQTSMYLCASSTPGNSYEQYFGPGTRLTVT.

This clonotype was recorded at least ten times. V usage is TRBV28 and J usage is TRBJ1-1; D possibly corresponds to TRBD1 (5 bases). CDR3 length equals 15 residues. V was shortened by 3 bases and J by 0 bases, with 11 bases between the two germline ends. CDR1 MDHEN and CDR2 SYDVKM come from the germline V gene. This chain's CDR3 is CASSFGGTMNTEAFF. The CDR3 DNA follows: TGTGCCAGCAGTTTCGGAGGGACCATGAACACTGAAGCTTTCTTT.

The chain's CDR3 is CASSNRGPSGANVLTF. In DNA, the CDR3 is TGCGCCAGCAGCAACAGGGGACCCTCTGGGGCCAACGTCCTGACTTTC. This chain links TRBV5-1 with TRBJ2-6, with 7 bases that match TRBD1. Trimming took 4 bases from V and 0 from J; bases not matched to a gene: 4. CDR3 length: 16 residues. Germline V gene data show CDR1 as SGHRS and CDR2 as YFSETQ.

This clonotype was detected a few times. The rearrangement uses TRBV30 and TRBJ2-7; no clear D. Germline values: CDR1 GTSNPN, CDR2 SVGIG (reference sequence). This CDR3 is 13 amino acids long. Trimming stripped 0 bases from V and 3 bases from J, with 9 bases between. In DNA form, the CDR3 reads TGTGCCTGGAGTGTACTGTTACTCTACGAGCAGTACTTC. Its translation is CAWSVLLLYEQYF. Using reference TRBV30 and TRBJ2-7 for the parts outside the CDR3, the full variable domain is SQTIHQWPATLVQPVGSPLSLECTVEGTSNPNLYWYRQAAGRGLQLLFYSVGIGQISSEVPQNLSASRPQDRQFILSSKKLLLSDSGFYLCAWSVLLLYEQYFGPGTRLTVT.